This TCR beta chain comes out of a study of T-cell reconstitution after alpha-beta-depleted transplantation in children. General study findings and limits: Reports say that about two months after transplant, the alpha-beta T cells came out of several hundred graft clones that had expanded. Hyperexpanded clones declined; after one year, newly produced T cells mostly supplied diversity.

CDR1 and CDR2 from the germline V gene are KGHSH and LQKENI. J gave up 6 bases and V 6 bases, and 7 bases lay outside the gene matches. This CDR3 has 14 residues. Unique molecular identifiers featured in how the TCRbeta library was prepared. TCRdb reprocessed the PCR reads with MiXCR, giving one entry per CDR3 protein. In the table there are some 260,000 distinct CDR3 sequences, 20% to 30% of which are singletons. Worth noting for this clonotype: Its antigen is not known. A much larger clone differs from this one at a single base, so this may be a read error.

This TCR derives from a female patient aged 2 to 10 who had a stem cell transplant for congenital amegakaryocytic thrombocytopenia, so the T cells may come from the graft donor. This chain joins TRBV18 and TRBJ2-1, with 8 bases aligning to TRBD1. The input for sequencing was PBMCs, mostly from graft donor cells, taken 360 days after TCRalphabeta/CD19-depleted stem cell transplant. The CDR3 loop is CASSWDRCGNEQFF. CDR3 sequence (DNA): TGTGCCAGCTCTTGGGACAGGTGCGGCAATGAGCAGTTCTTC.